The 3 T cell receptor beta chains below all came from one sample that was sequenced in a study of cytotoxic CD8 clonotypes in ibrutinib-treated CLL. Using immunoSEQ multiplex PCR, the repertoire was profiled, and TCRdb retains in-frame clones only, with some absent. This repertoire shows more than 85,000 clones, 60% to 80% found once; its top ten account for 20% to 25%. The sequences come from PBMCs, collected after 24 months of ibrutinib treatment. The source of these receptors is a human donor with chronic lymphocytic leukemia.

This sequence joins TRBV14 and TRBJ2-7; 9 bases are shared with TRBD1. The CDR3 runs 15 residues. The V gene's germline CDR1 is SGHDN and CDR2 FVKESK. With V trimmed by 2 bases and J by 3 bases, 5 bases remained unmatched. This CDR3 reads CASSQPGQGVYEQYF. Here the CDR3 DNA reads TGTGCCAGCAGCCAACCGGGACAGGGAGTCTACGAGCAGTACTTC.

This clone was detected only a few times. The chain has TRBV28 and TRBJ1-5; unclear D gene. V lost 5 bases to trimming and J lost 4 bases, with 3 bases between them. From germline, CDR1 is MDHEN and CDR2 SYDVKM. This CDR3 is built from 11 residues. As DNA, the CDR3 is TGTGCCAGCAGTGTAAATCAGCCCCAGCATTTT. It translates to CASSVNQPQHF.

This clone showed up just a few times. The chain recombines TRBV6-6 with TRBJ1-1; D gene uncertain. Germline CDR1 is MNHNY and CDR2 is SVGAGI (reference sequence). Trimming removed 10 bases from V and 3 bases from J, with 12 bases in between. The CDR3 totals 12 residues. CDR3 loop: CAIEDYDTEAFF. CDR3 bases: TGTGCCATCGAGGACTACGACACTGAAGCTTTCTTT.